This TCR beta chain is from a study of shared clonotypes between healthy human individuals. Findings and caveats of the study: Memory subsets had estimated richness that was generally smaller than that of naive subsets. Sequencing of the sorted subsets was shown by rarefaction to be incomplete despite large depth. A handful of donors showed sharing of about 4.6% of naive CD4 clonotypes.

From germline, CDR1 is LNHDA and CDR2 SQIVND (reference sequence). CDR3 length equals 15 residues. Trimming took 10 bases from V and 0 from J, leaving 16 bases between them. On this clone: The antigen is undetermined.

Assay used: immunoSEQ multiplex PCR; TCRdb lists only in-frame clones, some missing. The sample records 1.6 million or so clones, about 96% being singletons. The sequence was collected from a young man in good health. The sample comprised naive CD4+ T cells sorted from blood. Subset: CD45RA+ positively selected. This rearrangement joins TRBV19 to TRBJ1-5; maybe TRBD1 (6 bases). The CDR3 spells CATNRGQYSNQPQHF. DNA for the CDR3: TGTGCCACCAACCGAGGACAGTATAGCAATCAGCCCCAGCATTTT. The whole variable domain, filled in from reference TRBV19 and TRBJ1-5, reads DGGITQSPKYLFRKEGQNVTLSCEQNLNHDAMYWYRQDPGQGLRLIYYSQIVNDFQKGDIAEGYSVSREKKESFPLTVTSAQKNPTAFYLCATNRGQYSNQPQHFGDGTRLSIL.